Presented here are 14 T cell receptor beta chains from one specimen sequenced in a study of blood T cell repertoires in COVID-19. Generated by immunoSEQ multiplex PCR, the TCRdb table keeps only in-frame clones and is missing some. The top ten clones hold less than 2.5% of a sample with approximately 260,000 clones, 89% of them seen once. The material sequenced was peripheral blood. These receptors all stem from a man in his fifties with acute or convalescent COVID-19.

In DNA, the CDR3 is TGCGCCAGCAGCTCGACAGGGGCGAACACTGAAGCTTTCTTT. Amino acid sequence: CASSSTGANTEAFF. The chain uses TRBV5-1 and TRBJ1-1; 8 bases match TRBD1. V gave up 3 bases and J gave up 1 base; unmatched junction bases: 2. The length of the CDR3 is 14 residues. Germline CDR1 SGHRS, CDR2 YFSETQ.

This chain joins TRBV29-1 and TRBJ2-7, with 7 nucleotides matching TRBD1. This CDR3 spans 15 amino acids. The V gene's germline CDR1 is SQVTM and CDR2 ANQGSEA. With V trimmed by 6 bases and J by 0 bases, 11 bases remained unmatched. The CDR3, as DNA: TGCAGCGTCGCGGGTACGGGACAGAGCTCCTACGAGCAGTACTTC. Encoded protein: CSVAGTGQSSYEQYF.

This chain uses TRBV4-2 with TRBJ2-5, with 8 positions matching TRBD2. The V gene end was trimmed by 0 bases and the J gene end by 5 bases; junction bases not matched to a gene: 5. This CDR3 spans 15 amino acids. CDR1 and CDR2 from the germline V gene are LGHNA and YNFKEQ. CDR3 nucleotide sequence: TGTGCCAGCAGCCAAGATGCCAAGCGGGGGGAGACCCAGTACTTC. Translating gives CASSQDAKRGETQYF.

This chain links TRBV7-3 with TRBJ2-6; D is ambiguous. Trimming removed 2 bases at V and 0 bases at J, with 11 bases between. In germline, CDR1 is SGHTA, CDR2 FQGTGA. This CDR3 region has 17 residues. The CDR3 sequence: CASSLGPRSSGANVLTF. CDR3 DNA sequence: TGTGCCAGCAGCTTAGGTCCTCGTAGCTCTGGGGCCAACGTCCTGACTTTC.

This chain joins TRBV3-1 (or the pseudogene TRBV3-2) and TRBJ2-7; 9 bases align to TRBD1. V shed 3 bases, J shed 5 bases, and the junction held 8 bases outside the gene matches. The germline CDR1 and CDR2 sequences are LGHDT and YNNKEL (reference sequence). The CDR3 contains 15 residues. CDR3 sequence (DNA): TGTGCCAGCAGCCACCTGTCCCGGGACAGGGACGAGCAGTACTTC. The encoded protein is CASSHLSRDRDEQYF.

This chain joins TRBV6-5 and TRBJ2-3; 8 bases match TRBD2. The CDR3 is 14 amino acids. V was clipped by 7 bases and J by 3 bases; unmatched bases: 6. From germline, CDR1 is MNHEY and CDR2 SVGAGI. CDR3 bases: TGTGCCAGCATCCGGGGGGGCCTGACAGATACGCAGTATTTT. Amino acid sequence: CASIRGGLTDTQYF.

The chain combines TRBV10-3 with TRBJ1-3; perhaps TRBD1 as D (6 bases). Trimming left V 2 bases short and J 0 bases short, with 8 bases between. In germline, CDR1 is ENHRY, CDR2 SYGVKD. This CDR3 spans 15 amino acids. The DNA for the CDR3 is TGTGCCATCAGTGAGAAAGGGGGCTCTGGAAACACCATATATTTT. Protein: CAISEKGGSGNTIYF.

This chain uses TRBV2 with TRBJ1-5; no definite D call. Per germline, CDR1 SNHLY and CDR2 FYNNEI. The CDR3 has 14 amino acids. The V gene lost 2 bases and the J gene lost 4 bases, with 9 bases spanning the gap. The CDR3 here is CASSEMGVNQPQHF. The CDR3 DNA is TGTGCCAGCAGTGAAATGGGAGTTAATCAGCCCCAGCATTTT.

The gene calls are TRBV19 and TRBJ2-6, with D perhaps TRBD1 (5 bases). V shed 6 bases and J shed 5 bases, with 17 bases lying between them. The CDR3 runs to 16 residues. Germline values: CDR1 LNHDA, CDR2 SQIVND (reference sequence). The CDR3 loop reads CASRGGRAPRANVLTF. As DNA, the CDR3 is TGTGCCAGTAGGGGTGGCAGGGCACCGCGGGCCAACGTCCTGACTTTC. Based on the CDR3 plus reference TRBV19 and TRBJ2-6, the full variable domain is DGGITQSPKYLFRKEGQNVTLSCEQNLNHDAMYWYRQDPGQGLRLIYYSQIVNDFQKGDIAEGYSVSREKKESFPLTVTSAQKNPTAFYLCASRGGRAPRANVLTFGAGSRLTVL.

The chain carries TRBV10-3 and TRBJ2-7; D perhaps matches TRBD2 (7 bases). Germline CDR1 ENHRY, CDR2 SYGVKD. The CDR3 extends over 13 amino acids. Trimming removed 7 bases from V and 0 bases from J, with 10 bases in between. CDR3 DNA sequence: TGTGCCATCAAGGGGGGGGACTCCTACGAGCAGTACTTC. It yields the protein CAIKGGDSYEQYF.

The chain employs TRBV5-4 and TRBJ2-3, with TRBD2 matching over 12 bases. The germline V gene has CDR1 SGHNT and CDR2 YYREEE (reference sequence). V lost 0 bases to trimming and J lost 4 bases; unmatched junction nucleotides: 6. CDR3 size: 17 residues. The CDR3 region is CASSLALAGGQADTQYF. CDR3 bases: TGTGCCAGCAGCTTGGCGCTAGCGGGGGGGCAAGCAGATACGCAGTATTTT.

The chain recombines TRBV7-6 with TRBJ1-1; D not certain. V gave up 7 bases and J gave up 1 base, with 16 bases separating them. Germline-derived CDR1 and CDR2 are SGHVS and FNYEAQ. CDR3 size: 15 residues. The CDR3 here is CASTQTRFQNTEAFF. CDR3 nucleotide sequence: TGTGCCAGCACCCAGACTCGTTTCCAGAACACTGAAGCTTTCTTT.

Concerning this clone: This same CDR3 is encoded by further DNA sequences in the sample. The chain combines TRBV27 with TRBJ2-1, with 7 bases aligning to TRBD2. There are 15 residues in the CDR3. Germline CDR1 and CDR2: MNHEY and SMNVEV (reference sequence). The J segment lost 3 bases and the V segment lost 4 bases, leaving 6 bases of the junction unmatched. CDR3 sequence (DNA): TGTGCCAGCAGTTCCGGACTAGAGATCTACAATGAGCAGTTCTTC. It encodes CASSSGLEIYNEQFF.

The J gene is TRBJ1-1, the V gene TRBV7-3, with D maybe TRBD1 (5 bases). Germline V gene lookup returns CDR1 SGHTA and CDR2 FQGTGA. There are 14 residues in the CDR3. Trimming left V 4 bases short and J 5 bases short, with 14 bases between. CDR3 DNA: TGTGCCAGCAGCTCTTTTTTCGGGGGGACTGAAGCTTTCTTT. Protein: CASSSFFGGTEAFF.